This T cell receptor beta chain appears in the sequencing data of a study of shared clonotypes between healthy human individuals. General study results and limits: Sequencing depth was expected to influence donor clonotype sharing. Larger richness was generally estimated for naive than memory subsets.

Turning to this clone: Its antigen is undetermined. Within the sample, other DNA sequences also encode this same CDR3.

The input for sorted-subset replicate PCRs was roughly 180 ng DNA, about 30,000 T cell genomes. Study processing details: ImmunoSEQ supplied junction-only sequences lacking quality scores, so filtering was different. Profiling relied on immunoSEQ multiplex PCR, and the TCRdb table lists in-frame clones only, not all of them. The DNA was the basis for D and trimming; V, J and clone size are from that table. This table has some 2,400,000 clones, under 97% appearing once. With 4 bases clipped from V and 1 base from J, the junction kept 1 base outside the gene matches. The CDR3 runs 15 residues. The germline gives CDR1 SGDLS, CDR2 YYNGEE.

Material for sequencing was naive CD4+ T cells sorted from blood. Noted subset: CD45RA+ positively selected. The sequence was collected from a young man in good health. The chain combines TRBV9 with TRBJ2-1, with 11 nucleotides matching TRBD2. DNA for the CDR3: TGTGCCAGCAGCACTAGCGGGAGTTCCTACAATGAGCAGTTCTTC. Translating gives CASSTSGSSYNEQFF.